This TCR beta chain was identified during a study of blood T cells in healthy people across ages. The CDR3 extends over 13 amino acids. Per the germline V gene, CDR1 is SGHRS and CDR2 is YFSETQ. Trimming cost V 2 bases and J 9 bases, with 12 bases left between them. A second PCR, run for 7 to 11 cycles, used a sample-barcoded 5' primer plus a J-beta primer mix. Each CDR3 protein is one row after TCRdb ran MiXCR on the 5' RACE reads. The table has 650,000 to 950,000 distinct CDR3 sequences, around 43% seen once. The chain carries TRBV5-1 and TRBJ2-1; no clear D gene. The source material was blood. This TCR came from a man aged 60-69 years in good health. The CDR3 DNA sequence: TGCGCCAGCAGCTTTACGGTGGATGGTGAGCAGTTCTTC. Encoded protein: CASSFTVDGEQFF.